The 9 T cell receptor beta chains below were found in one sample sequenced in a study of beta chain features in type 1 diabetes. All of the isolated RNA was reverse transcribed, so expressed TCRB transcripts were sequenced. Produced via immunoSEQ multiplex PCR; TCRdb's table is partial and in-frame only. The data contain over 120,000 clones, about 10% of them singletons. The sequenced material came from naive CD4+ T cells from blood. The receptors shown here come from a man younger than 35 in good health.

J is TRBJ2-3 and V is TRBV7-3, with D perhaps TRBD1 (6 bases). This CDR3 has 12 amino acids. Germline assignment: CDR1 SGHTA and CDR2 FQGTGA. Trimming removed 4 bases from V and 4 bases from J, with 6 bases in between. CDR3 in DNA: TGTGCCAGCAGCTCAGGGGCAGATACGCAGTATTTT. Protein sequence: CASSSGADTQYF. Full variable domain (remainder filled in from reference TRBV7-3 and TRBJ2-3): GAGVSQTPSNKVTEKGKYVELRCDPISGHTALYWYRQSLGQGPEFLIYFQGTGAADDSGLPNDRFFAVRPEGSVSTLKIQRTERGDSAVYLCASSSGADTQYFGPGTRLTVL.

The CDR3 reads CASSPRRGDEEKLFF. CDR3 nucleotide sequence: TGTGCCAGCTCACCCCGCAGAGGAGATGAAGAAAAACTGTTTTTT. The rearrangement joins TRBV18 to TRBJ1-4; no clear D gene. Per the germline V gene, CDR1 is KGHSH and CDR2 is LQKENI. V lost 3 bases and J 8 bases, leaving 16 bases between the germline ends. The CDR3 is 15 residues long.

CDR3 loop: CASSPRGQGSYEQYF. For the CDR3, the DNA is TGTGCCAGCTCACCACGAGGACAGGGGTCCTACGAGCAGTACTTC. The chain links TRBV18 to TRBJ2-7; the match to TRBD1 covers 9 bases. Germline lookup yields CDR1 KGHSH and CDR2 LQKENI. V lost 1 base, J lost 1 base, and 2 bases stayed unmatched. The CDR3 covers 15 residues.

The rearrangement links TRBV19 to TRBJ2-2; 7 nucleotides align to TRBD1. The V gene's germline CDR1 is LNHDA and CDR2 SQIVND (reference sequence). The CDR3 extends over 15 amino acids. With V trimmed by 6 bases and J by 2 bases, 6 bases remained unmatched. The CDR3 here is CASSTGDLNTGELFF. The CDR3 DNA sequence: TGTGCCAGTAGCACAGGGGACCTAAACACCGGGGAGCTGTTTTTT.

This clone was seen only a few times. This sequence joins TRBV4-3 and TRBJ2-7; D not certain. CDR3 size: 14 residues. Germline CDR1 is LGHNA and CDR2 is YSLEER. V lost 0 bases and J 0 bases, leaving 6 bases between the germline ends. Here the CDR3 DNA reads TGCGCCAGCAGCCAAGACATGAGCTCCTACGAGCAGTACTTC. This encodes CASSQDMSSYEQYF.

This clone was seen only a few times. This chain joins TRBV11-2 and TRBJ2-5; D remains ambiguous. The CDR3 has 13 amino acids. V lost 4 bases to trimming and J lost 5 bases, with 11 bases between them. Germline CDR1 reads SGHAT; CDR2 reads FQNNGV. DNA of the CDR3: TGTGCCAGCAGCTACAGATATAGGGAGACCCAGTACTTC. Residues: CASSYRYRETQYF.

The genes are TRBV7-9 and TRBJ2-5, with D uncertain. The J call is in doubt because the DNA end fits TRBJ2-7 better. Per the germline V gene, CDR1 is SEHNR and CDR2 is FQNEAQ (reference sequence). This CDR3 is built from 15 residues. The CDR3 is CASSPGSAYSYEQYF. CDR3 nucleotide sequence: TGTGCCAGCAGCCCAGGATCAGCTTACTCCTACGAGCAGTACTTC.

This clone was detected ten times or more. The genes are TRBV23-1 and TRBJ1-6; 7 positions match TRBD1. TRBV23-1 is annotated as an ORF whose role is uncertain. After removal of 8 bases from V and 5 bases from J, the junction contained 9 bases not matched to a gene. The CDR3 is made up of 15 amino acids. Here the CDR3 DNA reads TGCGCCAGCGGAACAGGGGTAGTCGATAATTCACCCCTCCACTTT. Its translation: CASGTGVVDNSPLHF.

This chain joins TRBV4-1 and TRBJ2-6; 9 bases fit TRBD1. This CDR3 comprises 21 residues. V shed 3 bases and J 0 bases; nucleotides not matched to a gene: 15. Germline V gene lookup returns CDR1 MGHRA and CDR2 YSYEKL. CDR3 in amino acids: CASSQDRGTGLALSGANVLTF. DNA of the CDR3: TGCGCCAGCAGCCAGGATCGCGGGACAGGGTTAGCACTCTCTGGGGCCAACGTCCTGACTTTC.